This TCR beta chain emerged from a study of memory CD4+ T cells and cytomegalovirus serostatus. The wider study: This sample comes from healthy Belgian adults, eight to ten CMV seropositive, around 26 seronegative. Study results and caveats: 67 of 164 known CMV-associated TCRbeta sequences appeared in CD4+ memory.

This clone was counted between two and nine times. Its antigen is as yet unknown. V lost 5 bases and J lost 8, with 18 bases in between. CDR1 and CDR2 (germline): SGHNT, YENEEA. The CDR3 runs to 14 residues. TCRdb keeps only in-frame clones here, not all; method: immunoSEQ multiplex PCR. The sample shows around 84,000 clones, 80% of them seen only once. The sort gate was single viable CD3+CD4+CD8-CD45RO+ cells for memory CD4+ T cells. Donors' CMV status reflects serum IgG against pp150, pp28, p38, p52. Sequencing was done on a sample of memory CD4+ T cells from blood. The V and J genes are TRBV11-3 and TRBJ1-2; D remains ambiguous. The receptor was isolated from an adult in good health and CMV-seronegative. In nucleotides, the CDR3 is TGTGCCAGCAGCCCCCGCTCCCATAAGGCAGGCTACACCTTC. Amino acids: CASSPRSHKAGYTF.